This TCR beta chain is from a study of blood T cell repertoires in COVID-19. Study-wide background: PBMCs, B-cell-depleted T cells, or T cells were the source of the cDNA or gDNA that made up the material.

Per the original data handling: Nucleated cell counts were estimated from reference gene primer amplification. The table came from immunoSEQ multiplex PCR; TCRdb's copy has only in-frame clones and leaves some out. The V and J calls and clone size come from that table; D and trimming were worked out from the DNA. The repertoire holds around 260,000 clones, about four fifths seen once, with approximately 9% in the top ten. This CDR3 has 14 residues. Per germline, CDR1 MDHEN and CDR2 SYDVKM. V lost 4 bases, J lost 5 bases, and 11 bases lay in between. The genes are TRBV28 and TRBJ2-2; a weak D match, TRBD2 (5 bases). Sequenced material: peripheral blood. This TCR was sampled from a woman in her fifties or sixties who had recovered from COVID-19. The CDR3 region has the DNA TGTGCCAGCAGTTCCGGTCCGGGAACCGGGGAGCTGTTTTTT. Its translation is CASSSGPGTGELFF.